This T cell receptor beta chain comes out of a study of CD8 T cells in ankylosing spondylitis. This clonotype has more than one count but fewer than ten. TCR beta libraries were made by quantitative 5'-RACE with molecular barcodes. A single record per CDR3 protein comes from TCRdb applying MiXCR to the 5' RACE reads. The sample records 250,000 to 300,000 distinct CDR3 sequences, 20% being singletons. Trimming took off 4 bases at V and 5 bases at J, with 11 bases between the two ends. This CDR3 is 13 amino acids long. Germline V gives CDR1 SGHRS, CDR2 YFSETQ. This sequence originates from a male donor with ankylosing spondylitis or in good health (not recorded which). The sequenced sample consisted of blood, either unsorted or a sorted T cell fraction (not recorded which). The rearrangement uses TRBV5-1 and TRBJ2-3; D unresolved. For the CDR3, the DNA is TGCGCCAGCAGCACTTCCGCCAAAGATACGCAGTATTTT. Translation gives CASSTSAKDTQYF.